Listed below are T cell receptor beta chains from one sample, sequenced in a study of Graves' ophthalmopathy and Graves' hyperthyroidism. TCRdb reprocessed the multiplex PCR reads via MiXCR and lists one record per CDR3 protein. Counted here are roughly 160,000 distinct CDR3 sequences, 30% to 45% occurring once; the ten biggest clones make up under 7%. Sample: peripheral blood. These receptors all stem from a woman in her thirties or forties with Graves' ophthalmopathy. The CDR3 runs from the conserved cysteine through the conserved F or W. The order of the fields is CDR3 length, clone size, V gene, D gene, J gene, CDR3 protein, CDR3 DNA. D genes are given only for firm matches. Expanded clones are given a class, and other clones once, few, many or no size at all.

13	many	TRBV30	-	TRBJ2-7	CAWSHPYGGEQYF	TGTGCCTGGAGTCACCCATATGGGGGCGAGCAGTACTTC
15	many	TRBV7-2	-	TRBJ1-5	CASSLVVVRSQPQHF	TGTGCCAGCAGCTTAGTAGTAGTGAGGAGTCAGCCCCAGCATTTT
16	many	TRBV5-1	-	TRBJ1-1	CASSLIGGGAGTEAFF	TGCGCCAGCAGCTTGATCGGTGGAGGCGCGGGGACTGAAGCTTTCTTT
15	-	TRBV5-1	TRBD1	TRBJ1-1	CASSLGAPGGTEAFF	TGCGCCAGCAGCTTGGGGGCCCCAGGGGGGACTGAAGCTTTCTTT
15	-	TRBV6-1	TRBD2	TRBJ2-7	CASSDRLAGVYEQYF	TGTGCCAGCAGTGACAGACTAGCGGGGGTTTACGAGCAGTACTTC
18	many	TRBV5-1	TRBD2	TRBJ2-2	CASSGGTSGRRRTGELFF	TGCGCCAGCAGCGGAGGGACTAGCGGGAGGCGAAGGACCGGGGAGCTGTTTTTT
14	-	TRBV29-1	-	TRBJ2-2	CSVEHRFRTGELFF	TGCAGCGTTGAACATCGGTTTCGAACCGGGGAGCTGTTTTTT
17	once	TRBV28	TRBD1	TRBJ1-5	CASSLRGDRGRRQPQHF	TGTGCCAGCAGTTTAAGGGGGGACAGGGGGCGACGACAGCCCCAGCATTTT
13	many	TRBV4-1	-	TRBJ2-7	CASSRRHDYEQYF	TGCGCCAGCAGCCGCCGACATGACTACGAGCAGTACTTC
14	-	TRBV12-3/TRBV12-4	-	TRBJ2-5	CASSLYGSVETQYF	TGTGCCAGCAGTTTGTACGGGAGTGTAGAGACCCAGTACTTC
16	many	TRBV6-5	TRBD1	TRBJ2-2	CASRPGDRPNTGELFF	TGTGCCAGCAGGCCGGGGGACAGGCCGAACACCGGGGAGCTGTTTTTT
13	-	TRBV12-3/TRBV12-4	-	TRBJ2-5	CASSLARSETQYF	TGTGCCAGCAGTTTAGCGAGGAGCGAGACCCAGTACTTC
14	-	TRBV2	-	TRBJ2-5	CASSEAGLGETQYF	TGTGCCAGCAGTGAAGCGGGGTTAGGAGAGACCCAGTACTTC
15	many	TRBV25-1	TRBD1	TRBJ2-2	CASSADRGYTGELFF	TGTGCCAGCAGTGCGGACAGGGGGTACACCGGGGAGCTGTTTTTT
17	many	TRBV3-1	TRBD2	TRBJ2-5	CASSHGLAARLGETQYF	TGTGCCAGCAGCCACGGCCTAGCGGCTCGCCTTGGAGAGACCCAGTACTTC
11	many	TRBV3-1	-	TRBJ1-1	CASTVGSEAFF	TGTGCCAGCACCGTGGGCAGTGAAGCTTTCTTT
16	-	TRBV7-8	-	TRBJ2-6	CASSPRGTSGANVLTF	TGTGCCAGCTCACCAAGGGGGACATCTGGGGCCAACGTCCTGACTTTC
16	-	TRBV28	TRBD2	TRBJ2-5	CASSGGTSGTGETQYF	TGTGCCAGCAGTGGAGGGACTAGCGGGACGGGGGAGACCCAGTACTTC
15	-	TRBV28	-	TRBJ2-7	CASSLLGDSTYEQYF	TGTGCCAGCTCTCTTTTGGGGGATTCGACCTACGAGCAGTACTTC
15	-	TRBV28	TRBD2	TRBJ2-7	CASKLPSGGSYEQYF	TGTGCCAGCAAGTTACCTAGCGGGGGCTCCTACGAGCAGTACTTC
13	many	TRBV19	-	TRBJ1-1	CASIPDTNTEAFF	TGTGCCAGTATCCCTGATACGAACACTGAAGCTTTCTTT
13	-	TRBV4-2	-	TRBJ2-5	CASSQVGEETQYF	TGTGCCAGCAGCCAAGTGGGAGAAGAGACCCAGTACTTC
20	once	TRBV19	TRBD1	TRBJ2-2	CASSIGIYTGTGGATGELFF	TGTGCCAGTAGTATCGGAATATATACCGGGACAGGGGGCGCAACCGGGGAGCTGTTTTTT
14	few	TRBV12-3/TRBV12-4	-	TRBJ1-1	CASTIRTRNTEAFF	TGTGCCAGCACCATTCGGACACGGAACACTGAAGCTTTCTTT
15	many	TRBV20-1	-	TRBJ2-5	CSARGELRDWETQYF	TGCAGTGCTAGAGGGGAATTGCGGGATTGGGAGACCCAGTACTTC
15	-	TRBV20-1	TRBD2	TRBJ2-3	CSAGTSGTGTDTQYF	TGCAGTGCAGGGACTAGCGGGACCGGCACAGATACGCAGTATTTT
14	many	TRBV19	-	TRBJ1-2	CASSPSLRVGGYTF	TGTGCCAGTAGCCCCTCGCTCAGGGTGGGCGGCTACACCTTC
15	many	TRBV7-2	-	TRBJ1-2	CASSLSGTDHYGYTF	TGTGCCAGCAGCTTATCCGGGACGGACCACTATGGCTACACCTTC
13	many	TRBV10-3	-	TRBJ2-5	CAAGLAEQETQYF	TGTGCCGCCGGGCTTGCGGAGCAAGAGACCCAGTACTTC
15	-	TRBV12-3/TRBV12-4	TRBD1	TRBJ2-2	CASSLQQGAPGELFF	TGTGCCAGCAGTTTACAACAGGGGGCGCCCGGGGAGCTGTTTTTT
15	few	TRBV7-2	-	TRBJ1-2	CASSLRGTADGGYTF	TGTGCCAGCAGCTTGAGGGGGACGGCCGATGGGGGCTACACCTTC
16	many	TRBV12-3/TRBV12-4	-	TRBJ1-5	CASSLWAEASNQPQHF	TGTGCCAGCAGTTTATGGGCCGAGGCTAGCAATCAGCCCCAGCATTTT
14	many	TRBV12-3/TRBV12-4	-	TRBJ1-2	CASSLGATNYGYTF	TGTGCCAGCAGTTTAGGTGCCACTAACTATGGCTACACCTTC
13	many	TRBV6-5	-	TRBJ1-1	CASSRSLGSEAFF	TGTGCCAGCAGCCGGAGCCTTGGGTCTGAAGCTTTCTTT
15	once	TRBV6-2/TRBV6-3	TRBD2	TRBJ2-7	CASNPLAGVSYEQYF	TGTGCCAGCAATCCACTAGCGGGGGTCTCCTACGAGCAGTACTTC
13	many	TRBV20-1	-	TRBJ1-1	CSKVGGTNTEAFF	TGCAGTAAGGTTGGGGGGACGAACACTGAAGCTTTCTTT
13	-	TRBV6-2/TRBV6-3	-	TRBJ2-7	CASSAETVCEQYF	TGTGCCAGCAGTGCTGAGACAGTCTGCGAGCAGTACTTC
15	many	TRBV5-1	TRBD2	TRBJ2-2	CASSLVGGVTGELFF	TGCGCCAGCAGCTTGGTCGGGGGGGTCACCGGGGAGCTGTTTTTT
16	many	TRBV3-1	-	TRBJ1-1	CASSQEGRPKGTEAFF	TGTGCCAGCAGCCAAGAAGGGAGGCCGAAGGGGACTGAAGCTTTCTTT
15	many	TRBV28	-	TRBJ1-5	CASSYGDRNNQPQHF	TGTGCCAGCAGTTACGGAGACAGGAATAATCAGCCCCAGCATTTT
11	-	TRBV12-3/TRBV12-4	TRBD1	TRBJ1-2	CASSTGGRYTF	TGTGCCAGCAGTACAGGGGGACGCTACACCTTC
14	-	TRBV6-1	-	TRBJ2-7	CASSPGLGAYEQYF	TGTGCCAGCAGCCCGGGACTTGGCGCCTACGAGCAGTACTTC
14	many	TRBV6-2/TRBV6-3	-	TRBJ2-3	CASREPFFTDTQYF	TGTGCCAGCAGGGAGCCCTTCTTCACAGATACGCAGTATTTT
13	-	TRBV18	-	TRBJ2-7	CASSPVISYEQYF	TGTGCCAGCTCACCTGTTATCTCCTACGAGCAGTACTTC
15	-	TRBV28	TRBD1	TRBJ1-2	CASSPPGQGIYGYTF	TGTGCCAGCAGTCCTCCGGGACAGGGAATCTATGGCTACACCTTC
15	-	TRBV12-3/TRBV12-4	TRBD1	TRBJ2-7	CASSPGTGSSYEQYF	TGTGCCAGCAGCCCCGGGACAGGGAGCTCCTACGAGCAGTACTTC
13	-	TRBV25-1	-	TRBJ1-2	CASSERQNYGYTF	TGTGCCAGCAGTGAACGACAGAACTATGGCTACACCTTC
14	once	TRBV7-9	-	TRBJ2-7	CASSPLALSYEQYF	TGTGCCAGCAGCCCTCTAGCGCTATCCTACGAGCAGTACTTC
16	-	TRBV6-2/TRBV6-3	TRBD2	TRBJ2-5	CASSYSQREDQETQYF	TGTGCCAGCAGTTACTCCCAGCGGGAGGATCAAGAGACCCAGTACTTC
12	many	TRBV2	-	TRBJ2-7	CAIPRAPDEQYF	TGTGCCATCCCAAGGGCCCCGGACGAGCAGTACTTC
14	once	TRBV7-3	TRBD1	TRBJ1-1	CASSDGTGDTEAFF	TGTGCCAGCAGCGACGGGACAGGGGACACTGAAGCTTTCTTT
13	many	TRBV6-2/TRBV6-3	-	TRBJ2-4	CASSYAGPDIQYF	TGTGCCAGCAGTTACGCCGGGCCAGACATTCAGTACTTC
14	-	TRBV6-4	TRBD1	TRBJ2-4	CASSLAGTGETGYF	TGTGCCAGCAGCCTTGCCGGGACAGGGGAAACGGGGTACTTC